A selection of T cell receptor beta chains follows, all from one sample in a study of T-cell memory formation after mild COVID-19. TCRdb processed the 5' RACE reads anew with MiXCR; each CDR3 protein has one entry. The sample consists of roughly 300,000 distinct CDR3 sequences, approximately 7.6% of them appearing once. Sequencing was done on a sample of PBMCs or a T cell subset sorted from them (not recorded which). The receptors shown here come from a man between 18 and 35 years old who had mild COVID-19 (a few samples of this study predate the infection). Cell type and time point are not known. The CDR3 runs from the conserved cysteine through the conserved F or W. The order of the fields is D gene, clone size, J gene, V gene, CDR3 DNA, CDR3 protein. The D gene is left open where the match is weak. Size values are once, few and many counts, or a class for expanded clones, and some rows have none.

>.|many|TRBJ2-2|TRBV19
TGTGCCTCCTCAGGGTCGGCCGGGGAGCTGTTTTTT
CASSGSAGELFF
>.|.|TRBJ1-1|TRBV6-5
TGTGCCAGCAGTTGGACGGGGGAGGGCACTGAAGCTTTCTTT
CASSWTGEGTEAFF
>.|.|TRBJ2-5|TRBV18
TGTGCCAGCTCACCATTAGAAGAGACCCAGTACTTC
CASSPLEETQYF
>.|few|TRBJ2-5|TRBV12-3/TRBV12-4
TGTGCCAGCAGTTTAAGGGCAATAGAGACCCAGTACTTC
CASSLRAIETQYF
>.|few|TRBJ2-3|TRBV10-3
TGTGCCATCAGGCGAGGGGGGCCCACAGATACGCAGTATTTT
CAIRRGGPTDTQYF
>.|.|TRBJ2-5|TRBV15
TGTGCCACCAGCAGGCGACTACAAGAGACCCAGTACTTC
CATSRRLQETQYF
>TRBD1|.|TRBJ1-1|TRBV5-1
TGCGCCAGCTTACAGGGGCCGGGGAACACTGAAGCTTTCTTT
CASLQGPGNTEAFF
>.|.|TRBJ2-3|TRBV29-1
TGCAGCGTTGAAGATTGGGGGGCAAGAGATACGCAGTATTTT
CSVEDWGARDTQYF
>.|.|TRBJ1-1|TRBV9
TGTGCCAGCAGCGTAGGCGTGGGCCTGGGTACTGAAGCTTTCTTT
CASSVGVGLGTEAFF
>.|few|TRBJ1-4|TRBV28
TGTGCCAGCAGTTTTACGGGGGCCGGGGAAAAACTGTTTTTT
CASSFTGAGEKLFF
>TRBD2|few|TRBJ2-7|TRBV6-4
TGTGCCAGCAGTGAGGGCCCTAGCGGGGCTCCCTACGAGCAGTACTTC
CASSEGPSGAPYEQYF
>.|few|TRBJ2-5|TRBV27
TGTGCCAGCAGTTTATCGGCAGGGTCTGTCCAAGAGACCCAGTACTTC
CASSLSAGSVQETQYF
>.|many|TRBJ1-3|TRBV21-1
TGTGCCAGCAGCAAGGGACATTACGGAAACACCATATATTTT
CASSKGHYGNTIYF
>.|.|TRBJ2-3|TRBV10-3
TGTGCCATCAGTGGGCAGGAAAGCACAGATACGCAGTATTTT
CAISGQESTDTQYF
>.|many|TRBJ1-1|TRBV29-1
TGCAGCGTTGTCTGGTCCACTGAAGCTTTCTTT
CSVVWSTEAFF
>TRBD1|many|TRBJ2-1|TRBV9
TGTGCCAGCAATGCCGGGGACAGGTCATACAATGAGCAGTTCTTC
CASNAGDRSYNEQFF
>TRBD1|few|TRBJ1-2|TRBV28
TGTGCCAGCAGTCTCCGGACAGGGGGAGCGGGCTATGGCTACACCTTC
CASSLRTGGAGYGYTF
>.|few|TRBJ1-1|TRBV20-1
TGCAGTGCTTGGAGGGAGTCCGGGGGCCGAGGCACTGAAGCTTTCTTT
CSAWRESGGRGTEAFF
>.|.|TRBJ1-1|TRBV6-1
TGTGCCAGCAGTGAATCGACAGAATTTGAAGCTTTCTTT
CASSESTEFEAFF
>.|.|TRBJ2-2|TRBV11-2
TGTGCCAGCAGCTTAGATTGGAACACCGCGAACACCGGGGAGCTGTTTTTT
CASSLDWNTANTGELFF
>.|few|TRBJ1-6|TRBV27
TGTGCCAGCTGTTATCGGGCCCATTCACCCCTCCACTTT
CASCYRAHSPLHF
>.|many|TRBJ1-4|TRBV4-1
TGCGCCAGCAGCCAGCAGGAGGGACATAATGAAAAACTGTTTTTT
CASSQQEGHNEKLFF
>.|few|TRBJ1-2|TRBV7-2
TGTGCCAGCAGCTCCGCAGAATACTATGGCTACACCTTC
CASSSAEYYGYTF
>.|many|TRBJ1-1|TRBV6-6
TGTGGATCGGGGGGCAGGCCCAACACTGAAGCTTTCTTT
CGSGGRPNTEAFF
>.|few|TRBJ1-2|TRBV10-2
TGCGCCAGCAGTGACACGGGCCTCGGCTATGGCTACACCTTC
CASSDTGLGYGYTF
>TRBD1|many|TRBJ2-7|TRBV4-1
TGCGCCAGCAGCCAGCGTGGGACAGAGACAGGCGAGCAGTACTTC
CASSQRGTETGEQYF
>.|many|TRBJ1-1|TRBV6-2/TRBV6-3
TGTGCCAGCAGCCATGCCTTGTTCAGAGGTGAAGCTTTCTTT
CASSHALFRGEAFF
>.|.|TRBJ2-2|TRBV7-8
TGTGCCAGCAGGTCCGGGACAACGAACACCGGGGAGCTGTTTTTT
CASRSGTTNTGELFF
>TRBD1|many|TRBJ2-2|TRBV28
TGTGCCAGCAGTTTGCCGGGACAGGGGTTCACCGGGGAGCTGTTTTTT
CASSLPGQGFTGELFF
>.|few|TRBJ2-1|TRBV24-1
TGTGCCACCAGTGATCCAAGTTGGGGTCGAGTCAATGAGCAGTTCTTC
CATSDPSWGRVNEQFF
>.|few|TRBJ2-5|TRBV7-9
TGTGCCAGCAGCTTTATTGGCTCGGGGTGGGAGACCCAGTACTTC
CASSFIGSGWETQYF
>TRBD1|few|TRBJ1-1|TRBV18
TGTGCCAGCTCACCTCGCGGGACAGGTGCGAAGAACACTGAAGCTTTCTTT
CASSPRGTGAKNTEAFF
>TRBD2|.|TRBJ2-1|TRBV7-2
TGTGCCAGCAGCTTAGGGGTAGCGGGCCATGAGCAGTTCTTC
CASSLGVAGHEQFF
>.|few|TRBJ1-2|TRBV15
TGTGCCACCAGCAGAGATACGGGGGCGGCTGGCTACACCTTC
CATSRDTGAAGYTF
>.|few|TRBJ1-5|TRBV6-6
TGTGCCAGCAGTTACGCGGGTAGCAATCAGCCCCAGCATTTT
CASSYAGSNQPQHF
>TRBD1|many|TRBJ1-3|TRBV5-1
TGCGCCAGCAGCTTGGAGAGGGGGCAAGGAAACACCATATATTTT
CASSLERGQGNTIYF
>.|many|TRBJ1-2|TRBV4-2
TGTGCCAGCAGCCAAGATTGGGGGAGAAATGGCTACACCTTC
CASSQDWGRNGYTF
>.|.|TRBJ1-5|TRBV2
TGTGCCAGCAGTGGGGAGGCTAGGATTCAGCCCCAGCATTTT
CASSGEARIQPQHF
>.|few|TRBJ2-2|TRBV7-9
TGTGCCAGCAGCCCTTGGAGGGGGGCAGGAACCGGGGAGCTGTTTTTT
CASSPWRGAGTGELFF
>.|.|TRBJ1-2|TRBV28
TGTGCCAGCAGTTCACCAGGGTGGCACTATGGCTACACCTTC
CASSSPGWHYGYTF
>.|few|TRBJ1-1|TRBV5-1
TGCGCCAGCAGCACGGGACAATTGAACACTGAAGCTTTCTTT
CASSTGQLNTEAFF
>.|few|TRBJ1-5|TRBV5-5
TGTGCCAGCAGCTTGGGGGCAGATGGCAATCAGCCCCAGCATTTT
CASSLGADGNQPQHF
>TRBD2|.|TRBJ2-1|TRBV24-1
TGTGCCACCAGTGCTCAGGACAACAGCGGGAAGGAGTTCTTC
CATSAQDNSGKEFF
>.|.|TRBJ2-3|TRBV5-4
TGTGCCAGCAGCTTGGCCGGCGTGAGCACAGATACGCAGTATTTT
CASSLAGVSTDTQYF
>.|many|TRBJ2-3|TRBV25-1
TGTGCCAGCGCTCGGGACTCAGATACGCAGTATTTT
CASARDSDTQYF
>.|.|TRBJ1-2|TRBV7-9
TGTGCCAGCAGCTTAGCGCGGGACGGACAGACTAACTATGGCTACACCTTC
CASSLARDGQTNYGYTF